Presented here are 9 T cell receptor beta chains from one specimen sequenced in a study of shared clonotypes between healthy human individuals. Clones were read by immunoSEQ multiplex PCR, and TCRdb kept only the in-frame ones, dropping some. The sample yields fewer than 3 million clones, 85% to 95% seen once. Sequences were obtained from naive CD4+ T cells from PBMCs. Subset: CD45RA+ positively selected. These receptors were taken from a man aged 18-30 years in good health. Some clones in this sample may be carry-over from other donors' samples.

The chain carries TRBV7-9 and TRBJ1-1; 8 bases are a match to TRBD1. CDR3 size: 16 residues. CDR1 and CDR2 from the germline V gene are SEHNR and FQNEAQ (reference sequence). The trim removed 5 bases at V and 1 base at J, leaving 9 bases unmatched. The CDR3 DNA reads as TGTGCCAGCAGCGCCAGGCCAGGGGGCGCGAACACTGAAGCTTTCTTT. It yields the protein CASSARPGGANTEAFF.

This clone was seen only once. The chain has TRBV6-5 and TRBJ2-7, with 8 bases identical to TRBD2. CDR1 is MNHEY and CDR2 is SVGAGI in the germline V gene. The CDR3 has 16 residues. V lost 3 bases to trimming and J lost 5 bases; unmatched junction nucleotides: 12. CDR3 protein: CASSYARGAGAHEQYF. The DNA of the CDR3 is TGTGCCAGCAGTTATGCCCGAGGAGCGGGAGCCCACGAGCAGTACTTC.

This clone was seen more than once but under ten times. The identical CDR3 is also encoded by other nucleotide sequences in the sample. The rearrangement joins TRBV9 to TRBJ1-1, with 9 positions matching TRBD1. Germline CDR1 reads SGDLS; CDR2 reads YYNGEE. The CDR3 consists of 14 residues. V lost 4 bases, J lost 5 bases, and 6 bases stayed unmatched. The chain's CDR3 is CASSPQGAWTEAFF. The CDR3 DNA reads as TGTGCCAGCAGCCCACAGGGGGCATGGACTGAAGCTTTCTTT.

This clone was recorded once. This rearrangement joins TRBV7-6 to TRBJ2-5, with 12 bases fitting TRBD2. Trimming at V came to 8 bases and at J to 3 bases, leaving 10 bases not matched to a gene. Germline V CDR1 and CDR2: SGHVS, FNYEAQ. CDR3 length: 16 residues. The CDR3 nucleotides are TGTGCCAGCCTCTTGTCAGGACTAGCGGGAAAAGAGACCCAGTACTTC. This gives the protein CASLLSGLAGKETQYF.

CDR3 in DNA: TGTGCCAGCAGTGATGTGCAGATAGACCATGAGCAGTTCTTC. Amino acid sequence: CASSDVQIDHEQFF. The chain has TRBV2 and TRBJ2-1; D is unclear. CDR1 is SNHLY, CDR2 FYNNEI, per germline. The CDR3 has 14 residues. V was clipped by 3 bases and J by 8 bases, with 14 bases between them.

This chain joins TRBV13 and TRBJ2-1; D is uncertain. V was cut by 6 bases and J by 8 bases, with 23 bases left in between. CDR3 length: 16 residues. The germline gives CDR1 PRHDT, CDR2 FYEKMQ (reference sequence). CDR3 in amino acids: CASSSFLRVLGDEQFF. The CDR3 nucleotides are TGTGCCAGCAGTTCATTTCTCCGGGTGCTCGGCGATGAGCAGTTCTTC.

The J gene is TRBJ2-7, the V gene TRBV7-8; 9 positions agree with TRBD2. CDR1 and CDR2 (germline): SGHVS, FQNEAQ. Trimming at V came to 1 base and at J to 6 bases, leaving 7 bases not matched to a gene. CDR3 length: 15 residues. Written as DNA, the CDR3 is TGTGCCAGCAGCTTAGTTCGAGCGGGAGGCAGCGAGCAGTACTTC. Amino acids: CASSLVRAGGSEQYF.

V and J are TRBV5-1 and TRBJ1-1; 9 bases fit TRBD1. Trimming removed 5 bases from V and 11 bases from J; junction bases left unmatched: 10. Germline assignment: CDR1 SGHRS and CDR2 YFSETQ. The CDR3 loop spans 13 amino acids. Here the CDR3 DNA reads TGCGCCAGCAGTACAGGGGGCGTTCCTACGGCTTTCTTT. Amino acids: CASSTGGVPTAFF.

This chain links TRBV27 with TRBJ2-4; D perhaps matches TRBD1 (7 bases). Germline V gene lookup returns CDR1 MNHEY and CDR2 SMNVEV (reference sequence). Trimming stripped 5 bases from V and 0 bases from J, with 17 bases between. The CDR3 contains 17 residues. CDR3 bases: TGTGCCAGCAGTCCGCAGGGGGGATTGAGAGCCAAAAACATTCAGTACTTC. This codes for CASSPQGGLRAKNIQYF.